This T cell receptor beta chain is drawn from a study of human T cells and chemical hapten exposure. Time point given: patch test 3, about 24 weeks after DPC sensitization. Indicated treatment: therapeutic diphenylcyclopropenone sensitization with weekly scalp DPC. TCRdb itself ran the RACE reads through MiXCR, one entry per CDR3 protein. The sample includes some 96,000 distinct CDR3 sequences, 27% of them seen just once. CDR3 length equals 13 residues. Germline CDR1 and CDR2: MDHEN and SYDVKM. Trimming shortened V by 7 bases and J by 5 bases, and 14 bases separated the two germline ends. Material: whole blood, obtained in connection with sensitization to the hapten diphenylcyclopropenone (DPC). This sequence was found in a man aged 40-49 years with alopecia areata. Some clones in this sample may be carry-over from other donors' samples. The V call is TRBV28, the J call TRBJ1-1; D perhaps matches TRBD1 (6 bases). CDR3 sequence: CASNLLRGTEAFF. CDR3 nucleotide sequence: TGTGCCAGCAATCTACTCAGGGGAACTGAAGCTTTCTTT.